The 19 T cell receptor beta chains below come from one sample, sequenced in a study of blood T cell repertoires in COVID-19. This table comes from immunoSEQ multiplex PCR, and its TCRdb copy is limited to in-frame clones, with some not included. The sample records around 400,000 clones, about 89% being singletons. The sequenced material came from peripheral blood. These receptors originate from a woman between 55 and 75 years old with COVID-19, enrolled during active disease.

The chain has TRBV19 and TRBJ2-7; perhaps TRBD2 as D (5 bases). V dropped 7 bases and J dropped 0 bases, with 13 bases sitting between them. The CDR3 sequence is 14 residues long. Germline V lookup: CDR1 LNHDA, CDR2 SQIVND (reference sequence). CDR3 nucleotide sequence: TGTGCCAGTAAGGACCCGGGGAGCTCCTACGAGCAGTACTTC. Translated: CASKDPGSSYEQYF.

The V and J genes are TRBV7-9 and TRBJ1-6; maybe TRBD1 (5 bases). In germline, CDR1 is SEHNR, CDR2 FQNEAQ (reference sequence). CDR3 size: 15 residues. Trimming took off 1 base at V and 7 bases at J, with 11 bases between the two ends. The CDR3: CASSLVSGHNSPLHF. Here the CDR3 DNA reads TGTGCCAGCAGCTTAGTATCAGGGCACAATTCACCCCTCCACTTT.

This clone is a singleton in its sample. Other DNA sequences in this specimen translate into the identical CDR3. This rearrangement joins TRBV5-1 to TRBJ2-7; possibly TRBD2 for D (5 bases). The CDR3 is 13 residues long. V gave up 0 bases and J gave up 3 bases, with 7 bases separating them. Per germline, CDR1 SGHRS and CDR2 YFSETQ. This chain's CDR3 is CASSLGEYYEQYF. CDR3 DNA sequence: TGCGCCAGCAGCTTGGGGGAGTACTACGAGCAGTACTTC.

This clone was seen only once. The rearrangement uses TRBV7-9 and TRBJ1-2; 7 bases agree with TRBD1. The CDR3 spans 16 residues. The germline CDR1 and CDR2 sequences are SEHNR and FQNEAQ (reference sequence). The ends lost 4 bases at V and 8 bases at J; junction bases unmatched: 16. CDR3 nucleotide sequence: TGTGCCAGCAGCTACCGCGGGACAGCTTTAAGTGGGGGCTACACCTTC. Translated: CASSYRGTALSGGYTF.

This clone was detected only a few times. The chain carries TRBV6-5 and TRBJ2-5, with TRBD1 matching 9 bases. Looked up from germline, CDR1 is MNHEY and CDR2 is SVGAGI. CDR3 length: 13 residues. V dropped 5 bases and J dropped 6; count of bases not matched to a gene: 4. The CDR3 sequence: CASSQQGAKTQYF. The DNA for the CDR3 is TGTGCCAGCAGTCAACAGGGGGCGAAGACCCAGTACTTC.

The chain employs TRBV21-1 and TRBJ2-6; the table's D call of TRBD1 was not tested on the DNA. TRBV21-1 is a recognized pseudogene. This CDR3 spans 16 amino acids. The CDR3 reads CASSDKQCSGANVLTF. CDR3 nucleotides: TGTGCCAGCAGCGATAAACAGTGCTCTGGGGCCAACGTCCTGACTTTC.

This sequence joins TRBV10-3 and TRBJ1-2, with a weak D call TRBD1 (6 bases). Trimming removed 4 bases at V and 6 bases at J, with 12 bases between. The CDR3 has 13 residues. Germline V gene lookup returns CDR1 ENHRY and CDR2 SYGVKD. CDR3 amino acids: CAISGHGQNGYTF. The CDR3 DNA is TGTGCCATCAGTGGTCATGGACAGAATGGCTACACCTTC.

The rearrangement uses TRBV6-5 and TRBJ2-5, with TRBD1 matching over 7 bases. Germline-derived CDR1 and CDR2 are MNHEY and SVGAGI. The CDR3 sequence is 14 residues long. Trimming cost V 8 bases and J 2 bases; bases outside gene matches: 8. The CDR3 DNA sequence: TGTGCCAGCTCGACAGGGATGCGGCAAGAGACCCAGTACTTC. Its protein is CASSTGMRQETQYF.

This chain connects TRBV20-1 to TRBJ2-3, with 10 nucleotides matching TRBD2. This CDR3 region has 13 residues. Trimming at V came to 3 bases and at J to 7 bases, leaving 4 bases not matched to a gene. Looked up from germline, CDR1 is DFQATT and CDR2 is SNEGSKA (reference sequence). The CDR3 DNA sequence: TGCAGTGCTAGTGTAGCGGGGGGACATACGCAGTATTTT. Translation gives CSASVAGGHTQYF.

The chain uses TRBV7-2 and TRBJ1-6; tentative D call: TRBD1 (5 bases). The CDR3 sequence is 16 residues long. Germline-derived CDR1 and CDR2 are SGHTA and FQGNSA. The V gene lost 2 bases and the J gene lost 7 bases, with 15 bases spanning the gap. CDR3 sequence (DNA): TGTGCCAGCAGCTTAATCGGCCAGGGCCCCAATTCACCCCTCCACTTT. Translation: CASSLIGQGPNSPLHF.

This clone was counted a single time. This chain connects TRBV27 to TRBJ1-1; 7 positions agree with TRBD1. This CDR3 comprises 15 residues. Germline lookup yields CDR1 MNHEY and CDR2 SMNVEV (reference sequence). Trimming at V came to 7 bases and at J to 1 base, leaving 9 bases not matched to a gene. The CDR3 DNA reads TGTGCCAGCACCCCGTCAGGGGGGAGGAACACTGAAGCTTTCTTT. Its translation is CASTPSGGRNTEAFF.

The chain uses TRBV6-5 and TRBJ1-1, with TRBD1 as a possible D gene (6 bases). Trimming took 11 bases from V and 1 from J, leaving 11 bases between them. Germline V gene data show CDR1 as MNHEY and CDR2 as SVGAGI. The CDR3 runs to 12 residues. CDR3 in DNA: TGTGCCTCAACGGACAGGAACACTGAAGCTTTCTTT. Residues: CASTDRNTEAFF.

The gene calls are TRBV18 and TRBJ2-3; D uncertain. Trimming stripped 2 bases from V and 0 bases from J, with 9 bases between. CDR1 is KGHSH, CDR2 LQKENI, per germline. This CDR3 region has 15 residues. The CDR3 sequence: CASSPIAASTDTQYF. The CDR3 DNA reads TGTGCCAGCTCACCAATAGCCGCTAGCACAGATACGCAGTATTTT.

This chain uses TRBV5-5 with TRBJ2-1; tentatively, D is TRBD1 (5 bases). CDR3 length: 16 amino acids. V shed 3 bases and J shed 2 bases, with 15 bases lying between them. The germline CDR1 and CDR2 sequences are SGHKS and YYEKEE (reference sequence). The DNA for the CDR3 is TGTGCCAGCAGCTCCCCCCCAGGGAAACCCTACAATGAGCAGTTCTTC. Protein sequence: CASSSPPGKPYNEQFF.

The J gene is TRBJ1-1, the V gene TRBV5-1; D unresolved. CDR3 length: 13 amino acids. Trimming removed 4 bases from V and 1 base from J, with 8 bases in between. Germline CDR1 and CDR2: SGHRS and YFSETQ. CDR3 amino acids: CASSQAPNTEAFF. The CDR3 nucleotides read TGCGCCAGCAGCCAGGCCCCGAACACTGAAGCTTTCTTT.

The V call is TRBV20-1, the J call TRBJ2-7, with a possible D match to TRBD2 (5 bases). In germline, CDR1 is DFQATT, CDR2 SNEGSKA (reference sequence). The CDR3 runs 14 residues. V was clipped by 3 bases and J by 3 bases, with 15 bases between them. The CDR3 loop reads CSASRPAVFYEQYF. CDR3 sequence (DNA): TGCAGTGCTAGTCGACCAGCGGTTTTCTACGAGCAGTACTTC.

This chain links TRBV18 with TRBJ2-7, with D uncertain. Germline V gene sequence: CDR1 KGHSH, CDR2 LQKENI. V was shortened by 5 bases and J by 6 bases, with 17 bases between the two germline ends. This CDR3 comprises 14 residues. CDR3 amino acids: CASSIVSFSGEQYF. CDR3 bases: TGTGCCAGCTCAATTGTGTCTTTCTCCGGCGAGCAGTACTTC.

V is TRBV7-8 and J is TRBJ1-1; 7 bases fit TRBD1. The V gene end was trimmed by 5 bases and the J gene end by 1 base; junction bases not matched to a gene: 4. Germline V lookup: CDR1 SGHVS, CDR2 FQNEAQ. CDR3 length: 14 amino acids. The CDR3 DNA reads TGTGCCAGCAGCGGAGACAGGGCGAACACTGAAGCTTTCTTT. Translation gives CASSGDRANTEAFF.

This chain links TRBV28 with TRBJ1-2; D is undetermined. The CDR3 totals 13 residues. The V gene lost 3 bases and the J gene lost 8 bases, with 13 bases spanning the gap. Germline V gives CDR1 MDHEN, CDR2 SYDVKM. The DNA for the CDR3 is TGTGCCAGCAGTTTTGGGTCAGGCAAGGGCTACACCTTC. It specifies CASSFGSGKGYTF.